The 5 T cell receptor beta chains in this list originate from one sample, sequenced in a study of blood T cell repertoires in COVID-19. The repertoire was sequenced with immunoSEQ multiplex PCR; TCRdb's copy has only in-frame clones and lacks some. The sample shows fewer than 350,000 clones, more than 85% of them seen only once. Sequencing was done on a sample of peripheral blood. These receptor sequences come from a man aged 40-49 years with acute or convalescent COVID-19.

The rearrangement joins TRBV10-2 to TRBJ1-2; no clear D gene. Between the trimmed V and J ends, which lost 0 bases and 0 bases, there was a span of 5 bases. This CDR3 spans 14 amino acids. In germline, CDR1 is WSHSY, CDR2 SAAADI. The CDR3 nucleotides are TGCGCCAGCAGTGAGTCGAGTCCTAACTATGGCTACACCTTC. It yields the protein CASSESSPNYGYTF.

V is TRBV18 and J is TRBJ2-7; 7 bases agree with TRBD2. The CDR3 is 18 residues long. Germline assignment: CDR1 KGHSH and CDR2 LQKENI. The V segment lost 3 bases and the J segment 8 bases; nucleotides outside the gene matches: 22. The CDR3 DNA reads TGTGCCAGCTCACCCCCATCCCTTAGCGGGCGAAATTACGGGAAGCAGTACTTC. This sequence encodes CASSPPSLSGRNYGKQYF.

The chain carries TRBV9 and TRBJ2-1, with TRBD1 identical over 8 bases. CDR3 size: 13 residues. CDR1 is SGDLS, CDR2 YYNGEE, per germline. With 9 bases clipped from V and 3 bases from J, the junction kept 5 bases outside the gene matches. The CDR3 nucleotides read TGTGCCACCTCCAGGGGGCACTACAATGAGCAGTTCTTC. It is translated as CATSRGHYNEQFF.

As concerns this clone: As the CDR3 is not closed by the conserved phenylalanine or tryptophan, this likely results from a read error. The DNA is left out, because the CDR3 cannot be placed on it with certainty; the CDR3 is given as TCRdb lists it. The CDR3 region is CAISSTGTGPRNL. The rearrangement links TRBV10-3 to TRBJ1-1; no check of the table's D call, TRBD1, against the DNA was made. Germline lookup yields CDR1 ENHRY and CDR2 SYGVKD. With termini counted, the CDR3 has 13 amino acids.

This chain joins TRBV5-1 and TRBJ2-7, with D perhaps TRBD1 (6 bases). The V end lost 3 bases, the J end lost 4 bases, and 11 bases lay between the germline ends. The CDR3 runs to 13 residues. Germline CDR1 and CDR2: SGHRS and YFSETQ. CDR3 sequence reads: CASSSDSRYEQYF. As DNA, the CDR3 is TGCGCCAGCAGCTCGGACAGCAGGTACGAGCAGTACTTC. Using reference TRBV5-1 and TRBJ2-7 for the parts outside the CDR3, the full variable domain is KAGVTQTPRYLIKTRGQQVTLSCSPISGHRSVSWYQQTPGQGLQFLFEYFSETQRNKGNFPGRFSGRQFSNSRSEMNVSTLELGDSALYLCASSSDSRYEQYFGPGTRLTVT.